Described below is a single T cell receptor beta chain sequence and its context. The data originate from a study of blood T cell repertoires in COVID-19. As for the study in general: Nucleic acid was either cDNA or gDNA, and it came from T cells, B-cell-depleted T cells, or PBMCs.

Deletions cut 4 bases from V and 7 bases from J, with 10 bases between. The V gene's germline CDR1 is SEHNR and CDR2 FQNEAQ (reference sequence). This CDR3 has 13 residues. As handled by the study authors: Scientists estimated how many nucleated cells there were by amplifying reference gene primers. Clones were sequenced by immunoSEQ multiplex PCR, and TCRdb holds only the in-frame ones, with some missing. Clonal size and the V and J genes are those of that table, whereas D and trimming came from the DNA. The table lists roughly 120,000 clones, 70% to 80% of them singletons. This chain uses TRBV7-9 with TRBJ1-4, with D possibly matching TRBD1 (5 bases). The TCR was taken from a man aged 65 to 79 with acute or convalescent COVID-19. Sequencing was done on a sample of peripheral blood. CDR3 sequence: CASSSRQLEKLFF. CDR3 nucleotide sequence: TGTGCCAGCAGCTCAAGACAGCTTGAAAAACTGTTTTTT.